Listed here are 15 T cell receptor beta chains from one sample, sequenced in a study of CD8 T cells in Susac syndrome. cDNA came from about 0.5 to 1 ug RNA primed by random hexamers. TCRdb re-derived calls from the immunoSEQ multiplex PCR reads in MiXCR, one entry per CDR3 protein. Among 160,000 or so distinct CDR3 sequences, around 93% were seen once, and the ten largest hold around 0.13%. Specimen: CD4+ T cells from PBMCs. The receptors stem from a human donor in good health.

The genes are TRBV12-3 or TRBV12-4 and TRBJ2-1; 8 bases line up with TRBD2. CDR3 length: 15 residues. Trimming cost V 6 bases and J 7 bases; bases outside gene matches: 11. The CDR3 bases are TGTGCCAGCAGCCAACGGGGGGGCCCCACAAATGAGCAGTTCTTC. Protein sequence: CASSQRGGPTNEQFF.

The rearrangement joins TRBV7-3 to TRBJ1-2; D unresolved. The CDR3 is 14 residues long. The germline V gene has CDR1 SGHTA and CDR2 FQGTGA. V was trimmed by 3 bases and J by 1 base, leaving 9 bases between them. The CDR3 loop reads CASSLGRNNYGYTF. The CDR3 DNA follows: TGTGCCAGCAGCTTGGGCCGGAATAACTATGGCTACACCTTC.

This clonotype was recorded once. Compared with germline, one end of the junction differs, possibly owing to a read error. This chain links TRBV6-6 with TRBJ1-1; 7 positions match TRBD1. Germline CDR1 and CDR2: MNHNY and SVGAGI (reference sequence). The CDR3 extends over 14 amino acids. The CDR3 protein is CASTTTGDNTEAFF. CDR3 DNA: TGTGCCAGCACCACCACAGGGGATAACACTGAGGCTTTCTTT.

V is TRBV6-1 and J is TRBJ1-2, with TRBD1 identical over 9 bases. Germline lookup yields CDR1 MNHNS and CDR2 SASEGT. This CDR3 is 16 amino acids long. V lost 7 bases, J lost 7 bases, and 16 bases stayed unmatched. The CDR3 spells CASTPRTGQGLSGYTF. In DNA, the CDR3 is TGTGCCAGCACTCCCAGGACGGGACAGGGATTATCTGGCTACACCTTC.

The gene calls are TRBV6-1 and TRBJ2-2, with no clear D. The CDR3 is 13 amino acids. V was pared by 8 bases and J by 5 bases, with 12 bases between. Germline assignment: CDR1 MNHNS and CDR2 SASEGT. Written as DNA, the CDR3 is TGTGCCAGCGGCAGAAAGGGAACCGGGGAGCTGTTTTTT. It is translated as CASGRKGTGELFF.

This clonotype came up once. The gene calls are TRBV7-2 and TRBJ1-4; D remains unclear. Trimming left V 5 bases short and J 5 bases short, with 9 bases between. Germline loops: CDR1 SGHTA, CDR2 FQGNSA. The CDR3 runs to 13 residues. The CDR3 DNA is TGTGCCAGCAGCCCGCGGATAAATGAAAAACTGTTTTTT. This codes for CASSPRINEKLFF.

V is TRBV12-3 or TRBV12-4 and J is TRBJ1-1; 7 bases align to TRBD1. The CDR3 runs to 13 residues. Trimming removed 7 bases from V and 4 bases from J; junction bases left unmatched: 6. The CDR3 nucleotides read TGTGCCAGCATATCAGGGGGTGGCACTGAAGCTTTCTTT. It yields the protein CASISGGGTEAFF.

The CDR3 DNA sequence: TGTGCCAGCAGCCACCCCAGCTCCTACGAGCAGTACTTC. Translating it yields CASSHPSSYEQYF. The rearrangement links TRBV3-1 to TRBJ2-7, with no clear D. Trimming removed 3 bases at V and 0 bases at J, with 6 bases between. Germline V CDR1 and CDR2: LGHDT, YNNKEL (reference sequence). The CDR3 is made up of 13 amino acids.

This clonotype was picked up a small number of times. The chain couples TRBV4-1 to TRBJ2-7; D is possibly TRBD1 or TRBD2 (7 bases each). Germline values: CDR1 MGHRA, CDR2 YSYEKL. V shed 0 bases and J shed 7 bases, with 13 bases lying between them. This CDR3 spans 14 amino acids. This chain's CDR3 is CASSQEGGGREQYF. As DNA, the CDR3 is TGCGCCAGCAGCCAAGAAGGGGGCGGGAGAGAGCAGTACTTC.

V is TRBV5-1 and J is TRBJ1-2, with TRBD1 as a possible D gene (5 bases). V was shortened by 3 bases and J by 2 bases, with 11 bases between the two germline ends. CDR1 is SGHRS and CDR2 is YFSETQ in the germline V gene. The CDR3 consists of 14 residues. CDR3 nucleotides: TGCGCCAGCAGCTGGGGGACTGTGAACTATGGCTACACCTTC. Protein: CASSWGTVNYGYTF.

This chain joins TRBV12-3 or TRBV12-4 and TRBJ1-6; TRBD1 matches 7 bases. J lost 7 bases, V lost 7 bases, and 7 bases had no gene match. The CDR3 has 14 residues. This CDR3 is CASNPGQRNSPLHF. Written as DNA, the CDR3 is TGTGCCAGCAACCCGGGACAGAGAAATTCACCCCTCCACTTT.

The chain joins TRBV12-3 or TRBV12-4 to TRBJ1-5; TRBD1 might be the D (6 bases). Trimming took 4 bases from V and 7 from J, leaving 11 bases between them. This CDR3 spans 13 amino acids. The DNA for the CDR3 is TGTGCCAGCAGTTCGGGGGCCGAACAGCCCCAGCATTTT. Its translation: CASSSGAEQPQHF.

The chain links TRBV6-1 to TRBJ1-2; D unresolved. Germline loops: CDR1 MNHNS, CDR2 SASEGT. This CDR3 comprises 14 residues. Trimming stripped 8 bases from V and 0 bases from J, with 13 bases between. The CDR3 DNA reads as TGTGCCAGCGCCACCGGGATTTCTAACTATGGCTACACCTTC. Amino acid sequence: CASATGISNYGYTF.

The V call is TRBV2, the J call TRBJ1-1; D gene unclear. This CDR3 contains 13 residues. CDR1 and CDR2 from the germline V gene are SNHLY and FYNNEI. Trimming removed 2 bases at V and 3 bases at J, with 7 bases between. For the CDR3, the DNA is TGTGCCAGCAGTGAATTGAGGGACACTGAAGCTTTCTTT. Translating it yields CASSELRDTEAFF.

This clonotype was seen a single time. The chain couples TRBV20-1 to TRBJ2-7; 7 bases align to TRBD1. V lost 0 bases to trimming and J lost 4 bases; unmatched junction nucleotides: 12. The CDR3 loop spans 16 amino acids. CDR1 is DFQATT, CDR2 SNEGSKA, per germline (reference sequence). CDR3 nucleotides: TGCAGTGCTAGAGATCGATTGGCAGGGGGAAGATACGAGCAGTACTTC. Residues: CSARDRLAGGRYEQYF.